Each of the 31 T cell receptor beta chains below was sequenced from the same sample in a study of CD8 T cells in ankylosing spondylitis. Study-wide points: Made up of under 10 highly homologous variants, a TCR beta motif appeared characteristic of ankylosing spondylitis blood.

These receptors have no known antigen. One entry per CDR3 protein results from TCRdb running MiXCR on the 5' RACE reads. The table records more than 400,000 distinct CDR3 sequences, 5.3% of them present only once. The material sequenced was blood, either unsorted or a sorted T cell fraction (not recorded which). These receptor sequences come from a male donor with ankylosing spondylitis.

This clonotype was counted between two and nine times. The chain recombines TRBV6-4 with TRBJ1-1; D gene ambiguous. The CDR3 is 14 amino acids. The V end lost 7 bases, the J end lost 5 bases, and 17 bases lay between the germline ends. Germline CDR1 MRHNA, CDR2 SNTAGT. The CDR3 DNA reads as TGTGCCAGCAAATCGAGGCTTGAAGATACTGAAGCTTTCTTT. Its protein is CASKSRLEDTEAFF.

V and J are TRBV10-1 and TRBJ2-7; 13 bases are a match to TRBD2. In germline, CDR1 is WNHNN, CDR2 SYGVQD (reference sequence). This CDR3 is built from 16 residues. The ends lost 6 bases at V and 6 bases at J; junction bases unmatched: 11. Here the CDR3 reads CASSRGLAGQLGEQYF. In DNA form, the CDR3 reads TGCGCCAGCAGCCGGGGACTAGCGGGACAGCTGGGCGAGCAGTACTTC.

This clonotype was seen at least ten times. This chain uses TRBV5-1 with TRBJ2-2, with 9 positions matching TRBD1. The trim removed 0 bases at V and 4 bases at J, leaving 1 base unmatched. The CDR3 is 15 residues long. Germline CDR1 SGHRS, CDR2 YFSETQ. For the CDR3, the DNA is TGCGCCAGCAGCTTGGCACAGGGGGCCACCGGGGAGCTGTTTTTT. Translation gives CASSLAQGATGELFF.

The table lists this clonotype with many counts. This rearrangement joins TRBV4-1 to TRBJ2-5, with D maybe TRBD2 (5 bases). CDR3 length: 13 amino acids. V shed 3 bases and J shed 5 bases, with 10 bases lying between them. CDR1 and CDR2 (germline): MGHRA, YSYEKL. Here the CDR3 reads CASSHRLSETQYF. Here the CDR3 DNA reads TGCGCCAGCAGCCACAGACTATCGGAGACCCAGTACTTC.

This clonotype was seen ten or more times. The chain is built from TRBV7-2 and TRBJ1-6; D is uncertain. The germline V gene has CDR1 SGHTA and CDR2 FQGNSA. Trimming pared 5 bases from V and 5 bases from J, leaving 13 bases between. This CDR3 contains 15 residues. The CDR3 DNA reads TGTGCCAGCAGCCCTCGGCCAGGCGATAATTCACCCCTCCACTTT. It specifies CASSPRPGDNSPLHF. Based on the CDR3 plus reference TRBV7-2 and TRBJ1-6, the full variable domain is GAGVSQSPSNKVTEKGKDVELRCDPISGHTALYWYRQSLGQGLEFLIYFQGNSAPDKSGLPSDRFSAERTGGSVSTLTIQRTQQEDSAVYLCASSPRPGDNSPLHFGNGTRLTVT.

This clonotype was recorded many times. V usage is TRBV5-1 and J usage is TRBJ2-2, with 10 nucleotides matching TRBD2. The V gene's germline CDR1 is SGHRS and CDR2 YFSETQ. J was trimmed by 3 bases and V by 6 bases; bases with no gene match: 5. The CDR3 covers 15 residues. CDR3 in amino acids: CASTAGTSDTGELFF. DNA for the CDR3: TGCGCCAGCACCGCCGGGACTAGCGACACCGGGGAGCTGTTTTTT. Full variable domain (missing parts from reference TRBV5-1 and TRBJ2-2): KAGVTQTPRYLIKTRGQQVTLSCSPISGHRSVSWYQQTPGQGLQFLFEYFSETQRNKGNFPGRFSGRQFSNSRSEMNVSTLELGDSALYLCASTAGTSDTGELFFGEGSRLTVL.

A word on this clonotype: A read error may be the cause here, since a much bigger clone is one base away. This sequence joins TRBV7-9 and TRBJ2-3, with D perhaps TRBD1 or TRBD2 (5 bases each). V lost 5 bases to trimming and J lost 0 bases, with 18 bases between them. The CDR3 contains 17 residues. Germline CDR1 reads SEHNR; CDR2 reads FQNEAQ (reference sequence). This CDR3 reads CASSRGTRELSTDTQYF. The CDR3, as DNA: TGTGCCAGCAGCAGAGGGACGAGGGAATTGAGCACAGATACGCAGTATTTT.

This clonotype has at least ten counts. The chain carries TRBV12-3 or TRBV12-4 and TRBJ1-1, with D possibly TRBD1 on 6 matching bases. Trimming removed 0 bases at V and 4 bases at J, with 9 bases between. The CDR3 is 14 residues long. This chain's CDR3 is CASSLAAGATEAFF. DNA for the CDR3: TGTGCCAGCAGTTTAGCGGCAGGGGCCACTGAAGCTTTCTTT.

At least ten counts were recorded for this clonotype. The CDR3 sequence is CASSPLGMSSYNEQFF. The CDR3 DNA follows: TGCGCCAGCAGCCCCCTGGGCATGAGCTCCTACAATGAGCAGTTCTTC. The gene calls are TRBV5-1 and TRBJ2-1; no definite D call. CDR1 and CDR2 (germline): SGHRS, YFSETQ. Trimming cost V 4 bases and J 0 bases, with 14 bases left between them. This CDR3 is 16 amino acids long.

This clonotype has a count of ten or more. This rearrangement joins TRBV29-1 to TRBJ2-7; 11 bases align to TRBD1. V lost 6 bases, J lost 3 bases, and 4 bases stayed unmatched. The CDR3 sequence is 13 residues long. Germline V gene data show CDR1 as SQVTM and CDR2 as ANQGSEA. DNA of the CDR3: TGCAGCGTCCTGGGACAGGGGGACTACGAGCAGTACTTC. Translation gives CSVLGQGDYEQYF.

This clonotype was recorded at least ten times. The V and J genes are TRBV5-1 and TRBJ2-1; 8 bases agree with TRBD2. Germline V gene data show CDR1 as SGHRS and CDR2 as YFSETQ. V gave up 2 bases and J gave up 4 bases; unmatched junction bases: 2. The CDR3 is made up of 14 amino acids. Here the CDR3 DNA reads TGCGCCAGCAGCTTTCCTAGCGGGTACAATGAGCAGTTCTTC. Encoded protein: CASSFPSGYNEQFF. The variable domain in full, completed from reference TRBV5-1 and TRBJ2-1, reads KAGVTQTPRYLIKTRGQQVTLSCSPISGHRSVSWYQQTPGQGLQFLFEYFSETQRNKGNFPGRFSGRQFSNSRSEMNVSTLELGDSALYLCASSFPSGYNEQFFGPGTRLTVL.

The sample holds many counts of this clonotype. The chain uses TRBV7-9 and TRBJ2-2; TRBD1 is a possible D gene (6 bases). V was shortened by 5 bases and J by 6 bases, with 16 bases between the two germline ends. The CDR3 length is 15 residues. Germline CDR1 is SEHNR and CDR2 is FQNEAQ (reference sequence). CDR3 loop: CASSHFRGAAGELFF. DNA of the CDR3: TGTGCCAGCAGCCATTTCAGGGGCGCGGCCGGGGAGCTGTTTTTT. The variable domain in full, completed from reference TRBV7-9 and TRBJ2-2, reads DTGVSQNPRHKITKRGQNVTFRCDPISEHNRLYWYRQTLGQGPEFLTYFQNEAQLEKSRLLSDRFSAERPKGSFSTLEIQRTEQGDSAMYLCASSHFRGAAGELFFGEGSRLTVL.

In its sample, this clonotype was seen many times. The chain has TRBV5-1 and TRBJ2-7; 9 bases are shared with TRBD2. This CDR3 region has 14 residues. Unmatched junction bases numbered 4, after V lost 0 bases and J lost 6 bases. Germline CDR1 and CDR2: SGHRS and YFSETQ. The CDR3 loop is CASSLGTSVVEQYF. CDR3 bases: TGCGCCAGCAGCTTGGGGACTAGCGTGGTCGAGCAGTACTTC.

The sample holds many counts of this clonotype. V gene TRBV7-2 combines with J gene TRBJ2-7; D is undetermined. Germline CDR1 reads SGHTA; CDR2 reads FQGNSA. The V and J ends lost 10 bases and 1 base respectively, with 8 bases between them. The CDR3 contains 11 residues. The CDR3 protein is CATSNSYEQYF. The CDR3 DNA reads as TGTGCCACATCGAATTCCTACGAGCAGTACTTC.

This rearrangement joins TRBV18 to TRBJ2-5, with 8 positions matching TRBD1. This CDR3 is built from 16 residues. The junction had 6 bases not matched to a gene; V was cut back by 3 bases and J by 0 bases. Germline assignment: CDR1 KGHSH and CDR2 LQKENI. DNA for the CDR3: TGTGCCAGCTCACCCCCGACAGGGGCCAACCAAGAGACCCAGTACTTC. Amino acids: CASSPPTGANQETQYF.

In its sample, this clonotype was seen many times. The CDR3 sequence: CASSVYSPYNEQFF. CDR3 bases: TGTGCCAGCAGCGTTTACAGCCCCTACAATGAGCAGTTCTTC. The rearrangement joins TRBV9 to TRBJ2-1; unclear D gene. Germline V lookup: CDR1 SGDLS, CDR2 YYNGEE. The CDR3 loop spans 14 amino acids. V lost 2 bases to trimming and J lost 2 bases, with 8 bases between them.

The table lists this clonotype with many counts. This chain joins TRBV12-3 or TRBV12-4 and TRBJ2-3; D gene uncertain. V was clipped by 5 bases and J by 5 bases, with 14 bases between them. The CDR3 totals 14 residues. The DNA for the CDR3 is TGTGCCAGCAGTGGGGTAGAAAGACGAGATACGCAGTATTTT. This gives the protein CASSGVERRDTQYF.

The rearrangement links TRBV10-3 to TRBJ1-5; 7 bases line up with TRBD1. The V gene end was trimmed by 3 bases and the J gene end by 3 bases; junction bases not matched to a gene: 5. This CDR3 has 15 amino acids. Germline V gene data show CDR1 as ENHRY and CDR2 as SYGVKD. The DNA of the CDR3 is TGTGCCATCAGTGACCGGGACAGCTACAATCAGCCCCAGCATTTT. Protein sequence: CAISDRDSYNQPQHF.

Many counts were recorded for this clonotype. The rearrangement uses TRBV5-1 and TRBJ2-7; 11 nucleotides line up with TRBD2. The CDR3 extends over 15 amino acids. The V gene's germline CDR1 is SGHRS and CDR2 YFSETQ. J was trimmed by 5 bases and V by 2 bases; bases with no gene match: 6. The CDR3: CASSFGSGGAHEQYF. CDR3 in DNA: TGCGCCAGCAGCTTTGGTAGCGGGGGGGCCCACGAGCAGTACTTC.

This clonotype was counted ten times or more. The chain is built from TRBV7-2 and TRBJ1-2; no clear D gene. V was trimmed by 5 bases and J by 4 bases, leaving 17 bases between them. This CDR3 region has 15 residues. Germline V gene data show CDR1 as SGHTA and CDR2 as FQGNSA. Written as DNA, the CDR3 is TGTGCCAGCAGCCTTTCATTGTTAGGCTTCTATGGCTACACCTTC. Encoded protein: CASSLSLLGFYGYTF.

This clonotype was seen a handful of times. J is TRBJ2-5 and V is TRBV20-1; maybe TRBD1 (6 bases). The germline CDR1 and CDR2 sequences are DFQATT and SNEGSKA (reference sequence). This CDR3 has 14 amino acids. Between the trimmed V and J ends, which lost 2 bases and 1 base, there was a span of 11 bases. CDR3 nucleotide sequence: TGCAGTGCTAGAACCGGGACATCCCAAGAGACCCAGTACTTC. Encoded protein: CSARTGTSQETQYF.

The chain combines TRBV10-3 with TRBJ2-1; 9 bases agree with TRBD2. V dropped 6 bases and J dropped 3; count of bases not matched to a gene: 9. CDR3 size: 16 residues. CDR1 is ENHRY, CDR2 SYGVKD, per germline. The CDR3 bases are TGTGCCATCAGCAGTAGCGGGAGTCAATACTACAATGAGCAGTTCTTC. Protein: CAISSSGSQYYNEQFF.

The V call is TRBV6-2 or TRBV6-3, the J call TRBJ2-7; D is unclear. Germline CDR1 is MNHEY and CDR2 is SVGEGT. V was pared by 4 bases and J by 0 bases, with 10 bases between. This CDR3 is 14 amino acids long. The CDR3 loop reads CASSWILSSYEQYF. The DNA of the CDR3 is TGTGCCAGCAGTTGGATACTAAGCTCCTACGAGCAGTACTTC.

Many counts were recorded for this clonotype. The chain carries TRBV9 and TRBJ2-5; no definite D call. In germline, CDR1 is SGDLS, CDR2 YYNGEE. Trimming pared 4 bases from V and 4 bases from J, leaving 14 bases between. This CDR3 has 14 amino acids. CDR3 in amino acids: CASSFDSGGETQYF. DNA of the CDR3: TGTGCCAGCAGCTTCGACTCGGGCGGAGAGACCCAGTACTTC.

The V and J genes are TRBV27 and TRBJ2-3; no definite D call. Germline V gene sequence: CDR1 MNHEY, CDR2 SMNVEV (reference sequence). The V end lost 3 bases, the J end lost 1 base, and 8 bases lay between the germline ends. The CDR3 length is 14 residues. CDR3 nucleotide sequence: TGTGCCAGCAGTTTGGACCGACGCACAGATACGCAGTATTTT. It specifies CASSLDRRTDTQYF.

This clonotype has at least ten counts. This sequence joins TRBV7-9 and TRBJ2-1; the match to TRBD1 covers 8 bases. Per germline, CDR1 SEHNR and CDR2 FQNEAQ (reference sequence). This CDR3 has 17 amino acids. The J segment lost 3 bases and the V segment lost 5 bases, leaving 12 bases of the junction unmatched. The CDR3 coding sequence is TGTGCCAGCAGCCCTCGGACAGGGCTCCCTTTCTACAATGAGCAGTTCTTC. Encoded protein: CASSPRTGLPFYNEQFF.

In its sample, this clonotype was seen many times. The chain links TRBV18 to TRBJ2-7, with D unresolved. From germline, CDR1 is KGHSH and CDR2 LQKENI. This CDR3 contains 13 residues. V lost 3 bases, J lost 0 bases, and 6 bases lay in between. The CDR3 reads CASSPQDSYEQYF. The CDR3 DNA reads as TGTGCCAGCTCACCCCAAGACTCCTACGAGCAGTACTTC. Supplemented by reference TRBV18 and TRBJ2-7, the full variable domain reads NAGVMQNPRHLVRRRGQEARLRCSPMKGHSHVYWYRQLPEEGLKFMVYLQKENIIDESGMPKERFSAEFPKEGPSILRIQQVVRGDSAAYFCASSPQDSYEQYFGPGTRLTVT.

This clonotype has a count of ten or more. This sequence joins TRBV7-9 and TRBJ2-1, with TRBD1 as a possible D gene (6 bases). This CDR3 has 17 residues. V lost 1 base, J lost 0 bases, and 13 bases lay in between. The germline V gene has CDR1 SEHNR and CDR2 FQNEAQ (reference sequence). CDR3 sequence: CASSLGGPLSSYNEQFF. Written as DNA, the CDR3 is TGTGCCAGCAGCTTAGGGGGGCCTTTAAGCTCCTACAATGAGCAGTTCTTC. Variable domain in full (rest from reference TRBV7-9 and TRBJ2-1): DTGVSQNPRHKITKRGQNVTFRCDPISEHNRLYWYRQTLGQGPEFLTYFQNEAQLEKSRLLSDRFSAERPKGSFSTLEIQRTEQGDSAMYLCASSLGGPLSSYNEQFFGPGTRLTVL.

This clonotype came up many times. The CDR3: CASSLNRAAGELFF. The CDR3 DNA reads as TGTGCCAGCAGTTTGAACAGGGCAGCCGGGGAGCTGTTTTTT. The genes are TRBV27 and TRBJ2-2, with a possible D match to TRBD1 (6 bases). Between the trimmed V and J ends, which lost 3 bases and 6 bases, there was a span of 11 bases. CDR3 length: 14 residues. Germline V gene sequence: CDR1 MNHEY, CDR2 SMNVEV (reference sequence).

This clonotype was counted many times. V is TRBV5-5 and J is TRBJ2-1; D might be TRBD2 (6 bases). Per the germline V gene, CDR1 is SGHKS and CDR2 is YYEKEE (reference sequence). The length of the CDR3 is 15 residues. Trimming left V 0 bases short and J 7 bases short, with 14 bases between. The CDR3 sequence is CASSLVIGGINEQFF. CDR3 coding DNA: TGTGCCAGCAGCTTGGTAATCGGGGGAATAAATGAGCAGTTCTTC.

The sample holds many counts of this clonotype. The chain couples TRBV5-1 to TRBJ2-5; D ambiguous. Germline V gives CDR1 SGHRS, CDR2 YFSETQ. The CDR3 has 15 residues. Trimming removed 0 bases from V and 1 base from J, with 10 bases in between. CDR3: CASSLGSKGQETQYF. CDR3 nucleotide sequence: TGCGCCAGCAGCTTGGGGTCGAAGGGCCAAGAGACCCAGTACTTC.